These 18 T cell receptor beta chains came from one sample sequenced in a study of control samples from healthy donors and cancer patients. TCRdb's table, derived via immunoSEQ multiplex PCR, lists solely in-frame clones and lacks some. The table shows 150,000 to 200,000 clones, with 70% to 90% occurring only once. Sequencing input: blood. The source is a woman aged 25-40 years in good health.

The chain joins TRBV5-6 to TRBJ2-1, with 11 nucleotides matching TRBD2. CDR1 is SGHDT, CDR2 YYEEEE, per germline. CDR3 length: 16 amino acids. The V segment lost 0 bases and the J segment 4 bases; nucleotides outside the gene matches: 3. The CDR3 loop is CASSLVVAGGYNEQFF. The CDR3 DNA reads TGTGCCAGCAGCTTGGTGGTAGCGGGAGGGTACAATGAGCAGTTCTTC.

The V call is TRBV6-4, the J call TRBJ1-2, with D hard to call. This CDR3 has 14 amino acids. The germline gives CDR1 MRHNA, CDR2 SNTAGT. The V end was cut by 0 bases, the J end by 2 bases, with 7 bases between. The CDR3 protein is CASSDSTQNYGYTF. CDR3 bases: TGTGCCAGCAGTGACTCGACCCAGAACTATGGCTACACCTTC.

The chain employs TRBV6-6 and TRBJ1-4; TRBD1 is a possible D gene (5 bases). Trimming shortened V by 6 bases and J by 5 bases, and 13 bases separated the two germline ends. The CDR3 covers 14 residues. In germline, CDR1 is MNHNY, CDR2 SVGAGI (reference sequence). In DNA, the CDR3 is TGTGCCAGCAGGGGGGGAGACCGAAATGAAAAACTGTTTTTT. This sequence encodes CASRGGDRNEKLFF.

The CDR3 here is CASSEARGAQPQHF. CDR3 nucleotides: TGTGCCAGCAGTGAAGCGAGGGGCGCGCAGCCCCAGCATTTT. The V gene is TRBV2, the J gene TRBJ1-5, with D perhaps matching TRBD1 (5 bases). The CDR3 consists of 14 residues. The germline gives CDR1 SNHLY, CDR2 FYNNEI. Trimming took 0 bases from V and 7 from J, leaving 10 bases between them.

This clone was seen once. The chain recombines TRBV7-9 with TRBJ2-7; TRBD2 matches 10 bases. Germline V gene sequence: CDR1 SEHNR, CDR2 FQNEAQ (reference sequence). Trimming cost V 0 bases and J 4 bases; bases outside gene matches: 3. The CDR3 totals 15 residues. The CDR3 is CASSLARTSGYEQYF. The DNA for the CDR3 is TGTGCCAGCAGCTTAGCCAGGACTAGCGGATACGAGCAGTACTTC. The variable domain in full, completed from reference TRBV7-9 and TRBJ2-7, reads DTGVSQNPRHKITKRGQNVTFRCDPISEHNRLYWYRQTLGQGPEFLTYFQNEAQLEKSRLLSDRFSAERPKGSFSTLEIQRTEQGDSAMYLCASSLARTSGYEQYFGPGTRLTVT.

The table lists this clone with a count of one. The rearrangement joins TRBV18 to TRBJ2-7; D is unclear. The CDR3 is made up of 13 amino acids. Trimming left V 0 bases short and J 4 bases short, with 7 bases between. From germline, CDR1 is KGHSH and CDR2 LQKENI. The DNA of the CDR3 is TGTGCCAGCTCACCACCTGGCCATTACGAGCAGTACGTC. Amino acids: CASSPPGHYEQYV.

A few counts support this clone. V usage is TRBV2 and J usage is TRBJ1-5; D perhaps matches TRBD1 (5 bases). The V end was cut by 2 bases, the J end by 7 bases, with 9 bases between. The CDR3 has 13 amino acids. Germline CDR1 is SNHLY and CDR2 is FYNNEI. DNA of the CDR3: TGTGCCAGCAGTGAATGGGGGGGGCAGCCCCAGCATTTT. It codes for CASSEWGGQPQHF.

The chain uses TRBV29-1 and TRBJ2-1; D is possibly TRBD1 or TRBD2 (5 bases each). The CDR3 covers 15 residues. Trimming cost V 1 base and J 1 base, with 11 bases left between them. Per the germline V gene, CDR1 is SQVTM and CDR2 is ANQGSEA. The CDR3 DNA follows: TGCAGCGTTGAAGGGGGGAGAATGTCCTACAATGAGCAGTTCTTC. Translated, it gives CSVEGGRMSYNEQFF.

This clone was detected once. The chain recombines TRBV20-1 with TRBJ2-7; no definite D call. CDR1 is DFQATT, CDR2 SNEGSKA, per germline (reference sequence). The CDR3 totals 11 residues. V lost 0 bases to trimming and J lost 6 bases, with 6 bases between them. The CDR3 DNA reads as TGCAGTGCTAGAGATTATCGCGAGCAGTACTTC. Protein: CSARDYREQYF.

V gene TRBV25-1 combines with J gene TRBJ1-2; D call uncertain. The CDR3 is made up of 12 amino acids. Germline CDR1 and CDR2: MGHDK and SYGVNS. V lost 3 bases and J 4 bases, leaving 6 bases between the germline ends. The CDR3 loop reads CASSDHTYGYTF. The CDR3 DNA reads TGTGCCAGCAGTGATCACACCTATGGCTACACCTTC.

V and J are TRBV30 and TRBJ2-5; 8 bases align to TRBD1. Germline V gene lookup returns CDR1 GTSNPN and CDR2 SVGIG (reference sequence). The CDR3 covers 14 residues. Trimming cost V 0 bases and J 7 bases; bases outside gene matches: 7. DNA for the CDR3: TGTGCCTGGAGTGTAGGGGTAGGGACAGGGACCCAGTACTTC. It yields the protein CAWSVGVGTGTQYF.

This clone was counted a few times. This chain connects TRBV19 to TRBJ1-2; a weak D match, TRBD1 (6 bases). CDR3 length equals 15 residues. V lost 3 bases to trimming and J lost 2 bases, with 13 bases between them. CDR1 is LNHDA and CDR2 is SQIVND in the germline V gene (reference sequence). For the CDR3, the DNA is TGTGCCAGTAGTATCCTGGACAGAAGAAACTATGGCTACACCTTC. This encodes CASSILDRRNYGYTF. Supplemented by reference TRBV19 and TRBJ1-2, the full variable domain reads DGGITQSPKYLFRKEGQNVTLSCEQNLNHDAMYWYRQDPGQGLRLIYYSQIVNDFQKGDIAEGYSVSREKKESFPLTVTSAQKNPTAFYLCASSILDRRNYGYTFGSGTRLTVV.

This chain uses TRBV27 with TRBJ1-5; unclear D gene. Looked up from germline, CDR1 is MNHEY and CDR2 is SMNVEV (reference sequence). The CDR3 totals 13 residues. V dropped 6 bases and J dropped 4 bases, with 10 bases sitting between them. The CDR3 sequence is CASRGTGNQPQHF. CDR3 coding DNA: TGTGCCAGCAGGGGTACGGGGAATCAGCCCCAGCATTTT.

The rearrangement links TRBV13 to TRBJ1-2; D is ambiguous. The germline V gene has CDR1 PRHDT and CDR2 FYEKMQ (reference sequence). CDR3 length: 14 residues. V was cut by 4 bases and J by 7 bases, with 16 bases left in between. This chain's CDR3 is CASSWEGGRLGYTF. The CDR3 nucleotides read TGTGCCAGCAGCTGGGAGGGAGGTCGTCTTGGCTACACCTTC.

This chain's CDR3 is CASSESGQEKAFF. The CDR3 nucleotides are TGTGCCAGCAGCGAGAGCGGACAGGAAAAAGCTTTCTTT. The rearrangement links TRBV9 to TRBJ1-1, with 7 bases aligning to TRBD1. The CDR3 loop spans 13 amino acids. CDR1 is SGDLS, CDR2 YYNGEE, per germline. V lost 3 bases to trimming and J lost 9 bases; unmatched junction nucleotides: 8. Full variable domain (remainder filled in from reference TRBV9 and TRBJ1-1): DSGVTQTPKHLITATGQRVTLRCSPRSGDLSVYWYQQSLDQGLQFLIQYYNGEERAKGNILERFSAQQFPDLHSELNLSSLELGDSALYFCASSESGQEKAFFGQGTRLTVV.

The chain employs TRBV11-3 and TRBJ2-1; no definite D call. Trimming took off 0 bases at V and 4 bases at J, with 7 bases between the two ends. The V gene's germline CDR1 is SGHNT and CDR2 YENEEA. This CDR3 is built from 14 residues. Here the CDR3 DNA reads TGTGCCAGCAGCTTAGATCAGGTGTACAATGAGCAGTTCTTC. Translated: CASSLDQVYNEQFF.

This clone was picked up one time. The rearrangement links TRBV15 to TRBJ1-5; 7 nucleotides match TRBD1. The V gene end was trimmed by 1 base and the J gene end by 7 bases; junction bases not matched to a gene: 10. The CDR3 loop spans 16 amino acids. Germline CDR1 is LNHNV and CDR2 is YYDKDF (reference sequence). The DNA of the CDR3 is TGTGCCACCAGCAGAGGTCCCAGGGGGGCACGGCAGCCCCAGCATTTT. Protein: CATSRGPRGARQPQHF.

The rearrangement joins TRBV9 to TRBJ2-2; TRBD2 matches 7 bases. CDR1 and CDR2 from the germline V gene are SGDLS and YYNGEE. This CDR3 is 16 amino acids long. Trimming at V came to 4 bases and at J to 2 bases, leaving 8 bases not matched to a gene. Here the CDR3 DNA reads TGTGCCAGCAGCCGGACCGGGACTACTAACACCGGGGAGCTGTTTTTT. Translated: CASSRTGTTNTGELFF.